The sequence of this T cell receptor (beta chain) was determined in a study of blood T cells in healthy people across ages. On the study more broadly: Researchers report that template switching captured about one barcoded beta molecule per two T cells. Study-wide results and limits: Estimates of diversity drawn from one million T cells were considered underestimates. As age increased, TCR beta diversity per million T cells fell in a roughly linear fashion.

Next came a second PCR, run for about 7 to 12 cycles, which used a sample-barcoded 5' primer along with a J-beta primer mix. TCRdb re-called the 5' RACE reads with MiXCR, one entry per CDR3 protein. This table has 1.5 million to 2 million distinct CDR3 sequences, about 49% appearing once. The CDR3 covers 13 residues. V shed 2 bases and J shed 5 bases, with 10 bases lying between them. Comments on this clonotype: Its target is unknown.

This receptor was taken from a woman aged 40 to 55 in good health. The J gene is TRBJ2-7, the V gene TRBV12-3 or TRBV12-4; no firm D call. The material sequenced was blood. The CDR3 bases are TGTGCCAGCAGTTTAATCCCATTGGACGAGCAGTACTTC. The encoded protein is CASSLIPLDEQYF.